The TCR beta chain under discussion was sequenced for a study of cytotoxic CD8 clonotypes in ibrutinib-treated CLL. Study in general: Mean productive templates were almost 260,000; mean productive rearrangements were around 91,000.

A 1 in 200,000 to 1 in 1 million T cell depth was the sequencing target. Clones were sequenced by immunoSEQ multiplex PCR, and TCRdb holds only the in-frame ones, with some missing. The sample has roughly 180,000 clones, approximately 80% seen once. The CDR3 has 16 residues. CDR1 and CDR2 from the germline V gene are LGHNA and YNFKEQ. Trimming cost V 3 bases and J 8 bases, with 20 bases left between them. At least ten counts were recorded for this clone. The genes are TRBV4-2 and TRBJ2-1, with TRBD2 as a possible D gene (6 bases). The origin of this receptor is a human donor with chronic lymphocytic leukemia. The sequencing here drew on PBMCs, taken after 24 months of ibrutinib treatment. CDR3 protein: CASSQRDGGGVDEQFF. The CDR3 DNA reads as TGTGCCAGCAGCCAGAGGGATGGCGGCGGGGTAGATGAGCAGTTCTTC.